These 23 T cell receptor beta chains share one sample of origin, sequenced in a study of spatial heterogeneity in lung cancer. Overall study results and limits: Expanded alpha and beta TCR counts within tumors tracked tumor mutation counts.

Each CDR3 protein is one row after TCRdb ran MiXCR on the 5' RACE reads. The sample includes roughly 18,000 distinct CDR3 sequences, 7% of them seen just once. What these receptors recognize is not known. The time point here: sample taken at primary tumor resection. Source: lung tumor tissue, taken at surgery. Every receptor here comes from a female donor with early-stage non-small cell lung cancer.

Sample share makes this clonotype medium-sized (0.01 to 0.1%). This sequence joins TRBV10-3 and TRBJ1-1, with TRBD1 matching 7 bases. This CDR3 comprises 14 residues. Germline trimming cut 3 bases from V and 1 base from J; bases unmatched to any gene: 2. Per germline, CDR1 ENHRY and CDR2 SYGVKD. The CDR3 spells CAISEGGRNTEAFF. DNA of the CDR3: TGTGCCATCAGTGAAGGGGGCAGGAACACTGAAGCTTTCTTT.

This clonotype was seen many times. The V gene is TRBV28, the J gene TRBJ1-2, with D possibly matching TRBD1 (6 bases). The ends were cut back, 1 base at V and 6 bases at J, with 9 bases in the middle. The CDR3 consists of 13 residues. The germline V gene encodes CDR1 MDHEN and CDR2 SYDVKM. CDR3 loop: CASSLSTGNGYTF. CDR3 bases: TGTGCCAGCAGTTTATCCACAGGGAATGGCTACACCTTC.

To note about this clonotype: A much larger clone lies one base from this, so it may be a read error. This chain uses TRBV5-1 with TRBJ2-3; D is uncertain. The germline V and J ends were trimmed by 0 bases and 0 bases, with 8 bases remaining between them. The CDR3 is made up of 15 amino acids. Germline CDR1 reads SGHRS; CDR2 reads YFSETQ. Here the CDR3 reads CASSLEVASTDTQYF. CDR3 in DNA: TGCGCCAGCAGCTTGGAGGTGGCAAGCACAGATACGCAGTATTTT. Variable domain in full (rest from reference TRBV5-1 and TRBJ2-3): KAGVTQTPRYLIKTRGQQVTLSCSPISGHRSVSWYQQTPGQGLQFLFEYFSETQRNKGNFPGRFSGRQFSNSRSEMNVSTLELGDSALYLCASSLEVASTDTQYFGPGTRLTVL.

This clonotype came up many times. The chain recombines TRBV7-2 with TRBJ2-7, with TRBD1 matching 7 bases. CDR3 size: 15 residues. CDR1 and CDR2 (germline): SGHTA, FQGNSA. Germline trimming cut 3 bases from V and 4 bases from J; bases unmatched to any gene: 9. The CDR3 DNA is TGTGCCAGCAGCTTCCCAGGGGGAAGGCGTTACGAGCAGTACTTC. This codes for CASSFPGGRRYEQYF.

This clonotype was seen at least ten times. V and J are TRBV29-1 and TRBJ1-4; D is undetermined. Germline assignment: CDR1 SQVTM and CDR2 ANQGSEA. There are 14 residues in the CDR3. V was trimmed by 5 bases and J by 4 bases, leaving 14 bases between them. The CDR3 nucleotides read TGCAGCGTTTCCGTCACTGTCAATAATGAAAAACTGTTTTTT. As protein: CSVSVTVNNEKLFF.

This clonotype was found many times. This chain uses TRBV7-2 with TRBJ2-1; TRBD2 matches at 12 bases. The CDR3 extends over 16 amino acids. The trim removed 1 base at V and 10 bases at J, leaving 8 bases unmatched. CDR1 and CDR2 (germline): SGHTA, FQGNSA. CDR3 sequence (DNA): TGTGCCAGCAGCTTAGTGTCTAGCGGGGGGGCCAGGGAGCAGTTCTTC. It yields the protein CASSLVSSGGAREQFF.

The table lists this clonotype with many counts. The genes are TRBV6-4 and TRBJ2-3, with 7 bases lining up with TRBD2. Germline V gives CDR1 MRHNA, CDR2 SNTAGT. The CDR3 length is 13 residues. Trimming cost V 2 bases and J 8 bases; bases outside gene matches: 4. The CDR3 nucleotides read TGTGCCAGCAGTGACGAGGCGGGGGTTACGCAGTATTTT. It specifies CASSDEAGVTQYF.

This clonotype appeared many times. This rearrangement joins TRBV18 to TRBJ1-2; tentative D call: TRBD1 (5 bases). CDR1 and CDR2 from the germline V gene are KGHSH and LQKENI. V was shortened by 6 bases and J by 2 bases, with 16 bases between the two germline ends. The CDR3 is 15 amino acids. The CDR3 loop reads CASSLSGRKNYGYTF. The CDR3 DNA follows: TGTGCCAGCTCCCTTTCGGGACGGAAGAACTATGGCTACACCTTC.

In its sample, this clonotype was seen many times. The chain combines TRBV11-2 with TRBJ2-3; unclear D gene. Germline lookup yields CDR1 SGHAT and CDR2 FQNNGV. This CDR3 has 18 amino acids. V lost 5 bases, J lost 1 base, and 22 bases lay in between. In DNA form, the CDR3 reads TGTGCCAGCAGCCCGAGCCCTCGCCTATCCGAGGGCACAGATACGCAGTATTTT. This translates into CASSPSPRLSEGTDTQYF.

The table lists this clonotype with many counts. This rearrangement joins TRBV11-2 to TRBJ1-6; D unresolved. The germline gives CDR1 SGHAT, CDR2 FQNNGV. V was shortened by 1 base and J by 3 bases, with 7 bases between the two germline ends. The CDR3 totals 15 residues. CDR3 nucleotides: TGTGCCAGCAGCTTAGTCTCAAGCTATAATTCACCCCTCCACTTT. It is translated as CASSLVSSYNSPLHF.

Ten or more counts support this clonotype. The chain links TRBV12-3 or TRBV12-4 to TRBJ1-1, with D unresolved. V dropped 3 bases and J dropped 8 bases, with 13 bases sitting between them. The CDR3 is 13 amino acids. As DNA, the CDR3 is TGTGCCAGCAGTTTCGCACAGCCTTCCGAAGCTTTCTTT. Translation gives CASSFAQPSEAFF.

This clonotype was found many times. The rearrangement joins TRBV6-2 or TRBV6-3 to TRBJ1-5; 10 positions match TRBD1. J gave up 1 base and V 6 bases, and 12 bases lay outside the gene matches. Germline values: CDR1 MNHEY, CDR2 SVGEGT. The CDR3 is 18 residues long. The CDR3 DNA is TGTGCCAGCAGACGACAGGGGGCAGGGACGATGAGCAATCAGCCCCAGCATTTT. Its translation is CASRRQGAGTMSNQPQHF.

The V and J genes are TRBV11-2 and TRBJ2-5; 9 bases are shared with TRBD1. The CDR3 has 17 amino acids. The V and J ends lost 1 base and 5 bases, in that order; junction bases with no gene match: 11. The germline V gene has CDR1 SGHAT and CDR2 FQNNGV. The CDR3 spells CASSLGARQGGEETQYF. In DNA, the CDR3 is TGTGCCAGCAGCTTAGGAGCTCGACAGGGGGGTGAGGAGACCCAGTACTTC.

The chain is built from TRBV4-3 and TRBJ2-3, with D perhaps TRBD2 (6 bases). Trimming removed 0 bases from V and 10 bases from J, with 17 bases in between. Germline loops: CDR1 LGHNA, CDR2 YSLEER. CDR3 length: 15 residues. In DNA, the CDR3 is TGCGCCAGCAGCCAAGAGGGGAGTATGGGGGGTGCGCAGTATTTT. Translation gives CASSQEGSMGGAQYF.

This clonotype has only a few counts. The CDR3: CASSRTGMNTEAFF. CDR3 nucleotides: TGTGCCAGCTCACGGACGGGAATGAACACTGAAGCTTTCTTT. V usage is TRBV18 and J usage is TRBJ1-1; D not certain. Germline V gene data show CDR1 as KGHSH and CDR2 as LQKENI. V was pared by 4 bases and J by 0 bases, with 9 bases between. The CDR3 is 14 amino acids.

This clonotype appeared many times. The rearrangement uses TRBV4-1 and TRBJ2-3; D unclear. Trimming removed 1 base at V and 6 bases at J, with 11 bases between. This CDR3 contains 14 residues. Germline values: CDR1 MGHRA, CDR2 YSYEKL. DNA for the CDR3: TGCGCCAGCAGCCAAGGCGATTCTTGGGATACGCAGTATTTT. Residues: CASSQGDSWDTQYF.

This clonotype was seen repeatedly, ten times or more. The chain couples TRBV7-2 to TRBJ2-7; 8 nucleotides line up with TRBD2. The V gene's germline CDR1 is SGHTA and CDR2 FQGNSA. This CDR3 is built from 15 residues. J gave up 1 base and V 0 bases, and 2 bases lay outside the gene matches. The CDR3 coding sequence is TGTGCCAGCAGCTTAGCTACTAGCGGTTCCTACGAGCAGTACTTC. Protein sequence: CASSLATSGSYEQYF.

This clonotype was seen a handful of times. The CDR3 here is CASRSFRMDREMYNSPLHF. In DNA form, the CDR3 reads TGTGCCAGCCGCTCCTTCAGGATGGACAGGGAAATGTATAATTCACCCCTCCACTTT. The J gene is TRBJ1-6, the V gene TRBV5-4, with 8 bases lining up with TRBD1. The CDR3 is 19 residues long. Germline loops: CDR1 SGHNT, CDR2 YYREEE (reference sequence). V gave up 7 bases and J gave up 4 bases; unmatched junction bases: 19.

V and J are TRBV15 and TRBJ2-1, with 8 positions matching TRBD1. CDR3 length equals 14 residues. The V segment lost 4 bases and the J segment 10 bases; nucleotides outside the gene matches: 9. The germline CDR1 and CDR2 sequences are LNHNV and YYDKDF (reference sequence). The CDR3 protein is CATSIDRGLDEQFF. CDR3 in DNA: TGTGCCACCAGCATTGACAGGGGCCTCGACGAGCAGTTCTTC.

This clonotype was counted at least ten times. The CDR3 region is CASSLAGVEKLFF. CDR3 DNA sequence: TGTGCCAGCAGTTTGGCAGGAGTCGAAAAACTGTTTTTT. The chain uses TRBV12-3 or TRBV12-4 and TRBJ1-4, with D hard to call. V lost 3 bases and J 8 bases, leaving 10 bases between the germline ends. The CDR3 sequence is 13 residues long.

Many counts were recorded for this clonotype. The chain joins TRBV7-9 to TRBJ2-1; TRBD1 might be the D (6 bases). The germline V and J ends were trimmed by 0 bases and 2 bases, with 17 bases remaining between them. The CDR3 is made up of 18 amino acids. The germline V gene has CDR1 SEHNR and CDR2 FQNEAQ (reference sequence). This CDR3 reads CASSLARGSSGTYNEQFF. Written as DNA, the CDR3 is TGTGCCAGCAGCTTAGCCAGGGGTAGCTCGGGGACCTACAATGAGCAGTTCTTC.

A note on this clonotype: A much bigger clone sits one base away, suggesting this may be a read error. V and J are TRBV4-1 and TRBJ1-5; D gene uncertain. The DNA matches TRBJ2-3 better at its end, which makes the J call doubtful. CDR3 size: 13 residues. Per germline, CDR1 MGHRA and CDR2 YSYEKL. Here the CDR3 reads CASSHEVHQPQYF. The DNA for the CDR3 is TGCGCCAGCAGCCACGAAGTCCATCAGCCCCAGTATTTT.

This clonotype counts as medium-sized. The chain combines TRBV10-2 with TRBJ2-2, with no clear D. The CDR3 has 14 residues. The V end lost 6 bases, the J end lost 4 bases, and 12 bases lay between the germline ends. Germline assignment: CDR1 WSHSY and CDR2 SAAADI. The CDR3 is CASRDPTRTGELFF. The CDR3 DNA follows: TGCGCCAGCAGGGATCCTACTCGCACCGGGGAGCTGTTTTTT.